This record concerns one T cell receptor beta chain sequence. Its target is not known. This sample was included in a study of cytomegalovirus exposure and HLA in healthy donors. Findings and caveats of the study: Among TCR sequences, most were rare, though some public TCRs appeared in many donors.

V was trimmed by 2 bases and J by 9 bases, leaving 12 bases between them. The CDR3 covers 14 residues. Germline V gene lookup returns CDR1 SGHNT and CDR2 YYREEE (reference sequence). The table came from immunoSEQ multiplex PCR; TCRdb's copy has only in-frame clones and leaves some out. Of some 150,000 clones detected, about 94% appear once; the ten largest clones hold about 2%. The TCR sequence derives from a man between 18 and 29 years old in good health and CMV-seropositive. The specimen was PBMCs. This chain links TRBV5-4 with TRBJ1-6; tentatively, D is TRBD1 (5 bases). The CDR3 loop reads CASSFQGNFSPLHF. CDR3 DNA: TGTGCCAGCAGCTTCCAGGGAAATTTTTCACCCCTCCACTTT.